Listed here is a single TCR beta chain. This clonotype was observed a handful of times. Its antigen target is currently unknown. The sample holds no much larger clone one base away, and base qualities are not on file. The library was produced with 5' RACE. These reads were obtained on an Illumina HiSeq 2500. The second PCR ran for about 6 to 12 cycles and used a J-beta primer mix along with a sample-barcoded 5' primer. A unique molecular identifier was introduced onto each TCR beta cDNA molecule by a template-switch 5' adaptor carrying 12 random nucleotides. Each sample yielded at least 2.5 million CDR3-containing paired-end reads. First-strand cDNA was synthesized from all RNA with the Mint cDNA synthesis kit, primed by a TRBC-specific oligonucleotide. Following uracil-DNA glycosylase treatment, a first 18-cycle PCR with universal primers M1SS and BC2_uni_R was performed on all cDNA. As for how the authors treated the data: Normalization of each sample was performed by random selection of 1 million high-quality reads, each carrying a distinct molecular identifier. Instead of being binned into consensus sequences, reads with shared molecular identifiers were discarded. MiTCR, with a Q25 quality threshold and the strictest error-elimination algorithm, was used for CDR3 identification, clonotype clustering and error correction. Lower-bound total TCR beta diversity was estimated with a nonparametric unseen species model using Euler transformation. TCRdb redid the processing of the public reads, applying fastp at Q25 and MiXCR, and retained in-frame beta chains. Rows matching on CDR3 protein sequence are summarized as one entry with the most common DNA and genes. In this record, the V and J calls reflect TCRdb's handling and not the investigators' own analysis. A total of 730,000 or so distinct CDR3 sequences appear in this sample, around two fifths of them only once. The ten largest account for 30% of the sample.

Donors were 35 to 40 systemically healthy Caucasian individuals from Russia aged about 6 to 100 years. Each donor gave roughly 9.5 milliliters of peripheral blood, collected into EDTA-treated Vacutainer tubes. Ficoll-Paque density-gradient centrifugation was used to isolate PBMCs, with at least 7 million per sample. Trizol reagent was used to extract total RNA from PBMCs, with at least 5 micrograms per sample. The percentages of naive CD45RAhigh/CD27high T cells were determined by flow cytometry on a PBMC aliquot from every donor. These data originate in a study of blood T cells in healthy people across ages (dated by TCRdb to the mid-2010s). Regarding the research as a whole: Template switching captured roughly one uniquely barcoded TCR beta cDNA molecule per two T cells in model experiments. For two donors (one aged 18 to 30 and one aged 80 or older), the study analyzed two additional independent replicas of 1 million unique cDNA reads from the same blood draw. Donors were grouped into four age groups: young (average approximately 16 years), middle-aged (approximately 41), aged (around 56) and long-lived (about 82). To avoid experimental bias, donors of different ages were spread randomly across the sequencing lanes. Using deep sequencing normalized with unique cDNA molecular identifiers, the study measured how TCR beta repertoire diversity changes with age. The paper's findings and limits, for the study overall: The percentage of naive T cells measured by flow cytometry correlated strongly with observed TCR beta diversity. Compared with the aged group, the long-lived group had more naive CD4+ T cells, fewer expanded clones and increased TCR diversity, suggesting age selection. Estimates of total diversity based on one million sequenced T cells were considered lower bounds and underestimates. Because donor CMV infection status was unknown, age-related changes in expanded clonotypes were potentially confounded. Observed TCR beta diversity per million T cells fell roughly linearly with age, and a significant reduction was already apparent by age about 36. Since profiling was done on bulk unsorted PBMCs, naive and antigen-experienced compartments could not be conclusively compared.

The junction carries 10 bases between V and J, which are trimmed by 6 bases and 0 bases respectively. Reading the germline V gene gives CDR1 ENHRY and CDR2 SYGVKD. The CDR3 sequence holds 14 residues, the cysteine and phenylalanine included. The sequence is cut down to CDR3 DNA, 42 bases in frame from base 1. The clonotype originates from an elderly man in good health. This chain joins TRBV10-3 to TRBJ2-3, with no confident D gene call. The sequenced sample consisted of blood. The CDR3 protein: CAIRPDPSTDTQYF. The nucleotide sequence reads TGTGCCATCAGACCGGACCCCAGCACAGATACGCAGTATTTT.